These T cell receptor beta chains were read from a single sample in a study of immune cell composition in non-small cell lung cancer. This table comes from immunoSEQ multiplex PCR, and its TCRdb copy is limited to in-frame clones, with some not included. The sample records thousands of clones, roughly 81% being singletons. Sequenced material: lung tumor tissue. The receptors come from a human donor with non-small cell lung cancer. CDR3s include the opening cysteine and the closing phenylalanine or tryptophan. A D gene is named only where the DNA matches it firmly. Some rows have no size entry. The others give once, few or many, or a class for an expanded clone.

abundance	d_gene	len	v_gene	j_gene	CDR3nt	CDR3aa
.	.	13	TRBV19	TRBJ2-2	TGTGCCAGTAGTATTCAGGACACCGGGGAGCTGTTTTTT	CASSIQDTGELFF
.	TRBD2	14	TRBV7-3	TRBJ2-3	TGTGCCAGCAGCTCCGGGGGGGCGGCAGATACGCAGTATTTT	CASSSGGAADTQYF
.	.	13	TRBV7-6	TRBJ1-1	TGTGCCAGCAGTTTGGGTCCGACACTTGAAGCTTTCTTT	CASSLGPTLEAFF
.	TRBD2	18	TRBV4-3	TRBJ2-3	TGCGCCAGCAGCCCGGGGACTAGCGGGGGGCCTTACACAGATACGCAGTATTTT	CASSPGTSGGPYTDTQYF
.	.	15	TRBV6-6	TRBJ2-5	TGTGCCAGCAGTTGGTACCGCGGAAACCAAGAGACCCAGTACTTC	CASSWYRGNQETQYF
.	TRBD1	20	TRBV10-3	TRBJ1-4	TGTGCCATCAGTGATCCTAGGGACAGGGGGCGAATGGCGGCTAATGAAAAACTGTTTTTT	CAISDPRDRGRMAANEKLFF
.	.	14	TRBV6-1	TRBJ2-3	TGTGCCAGCAGGTTAGGACAGTCCACAGATACGCAGTATTTT	CASRLGQSTDTQYF
.	.	13	TRBV11-3	TRBJ1-5	TGTGCCAGCAGCTTGAGGGGAGGTCAGCCCCAGCATTTT	CASSLRGGQPQHF
.	.	16	TRBV11-2	TRBJ1-3	TGTGCCAGCAGCCCTCGACAGACCTTGTGGGGAAACACCATATATTTT	CASSPRQTLWGNTIYF
.	TRBD2	15	TRBV4-3	TRBJ2-1	TGCGCCAGCAGCTCGCTAGCGGTGGACTACAATGAGCAGTTCTTC	CASSSLAVDYNEQFF
.	TRBD1	15	TRBV5-1	TRBJ2-2	TGCGCCAGCAGCCAGGGGACAGGGAACACCGGGGAGCTGTTTTTT	CASSQGTGNTGELFF
.	.	16	TRBV7-2	TRBJ2-1	TGTGCCAGCAGCTTAGGCGTAGGGAGCATCTACAATGAGCAGTTCTTC	CASSLGVGSIYNEQFF
.	TRBD2	18	TRBV15	TRBJ2-3	TGTGCCACCAGCAGAGGGGACGGTCTAGCGGGAGGTGGAGATACGCAGTATTTT	CATSRGDGLAGGGDTQYF
.	TRBD1	15	TRBV18	TRBJ2-5	TGTGCCAGCTCACCCCGCCGGGACAGCCAAGAGACCCAGTACTTC	CASSPRRDSQETQYF
.	.	13	TRBV6-5	TRBJ2-1	TGTGCCAGCAGTTACGCCTCTCGGGGGGAGCAGTTCTTC	CASSYASRGEQFF
.	TRBD1	16	TRBV7-2	TRBJ1-2	TGTGCCGTCTCCGGGACAGGGGGCAAAAGGAACTATGGCTACACCTTC	CAVSGTGGKRNYGYTF
.	.	14	TRBV5-5	TRBJ1-4	TGTGCCAGCAGCTTCCGACAGAATAATGAAAAACTGTTTTTT	CASSFRQNNEKLFF
.	TRBD1	16	TRBV2	TRBJ2-6	TGTGCCAGCAGCAGGGACAGGGGCGTTAGGGCCAACGTCCTGACTTTC	CASSRDRGVRANVLTF
once	.	15	TRBV6-6	TRBJ1-5	TGTGCCAGCAGTTACTCTGAGGTTCGCAATCAGCCCCAGCATTTT	CASSYSEVRNQPQHF
.	TRBD2	16	TRBV12-5	TRBJ2-5	TGTGCTAGTGGTTGGGGATCCGGGGGGGGCGGAGAGACCCAGTACTTC	CASGWGSGGGGETQYF
.	.	14	TRBV7-8	TRBJ2-3	TGTGCCAGCAGCTTAATGGTAGCGGCAGATACGCAGTATTTT	CASSLMVAADTQYF
.	TRBD2	15	TRBV11-3	TRBJ2-1	TGTGCCAGCAGCTTGGAGGGACTAGCGGACAATGAGCAGTTCTTC	CASSLEGLADNEQFF
.	.	14	TRBV2	TRBJ1-2	TGTGCCAGCAGTGTGATTGACAGGTCTCATGGCTACACCTTC	CASSVIDRSHGYTF
.	.	15	TRBV6-1	TRBJ2-7	TGTGCCAGCGGGGCATCCTTGGGTCGGTTCTACGAGCAGTACTTC	CASGASLGRFYEQYF
few	.	15	TRBV7-3	TRBJ2-5	TGTGCCAGCAGCTTCCAACCGGGACTGGGGGAGACCCAGTACTTC	CASSFQPGLGETQYF
few	TRBD2	16	TRBV4-1	TRBJ2-2	TGCGCCAGCAGCCAAGACGAGCGGGGAAACACCGGGGAGCTGTTTTTT	CASSQDERGNTGELFF
once	TRBD2	16	TRBV4-2	TRBJ2-3	TGTGCCAGCAGCCCTGGCACCGCGGGAGGTGCAGATACGCAGTATTTT	CASSPGTAGGADTQYF
.	.	14	TRBV5-1	TRBJ1-1	TGCGCCAGCCGCCCCGGAGGGGACAACACTGAAGCTTTCTTT	CASRPGGDNTEAFF
.	TRBD2	15	TRBV7-6	TRBJ2-3	TGTGCCAGCAGCTTATTAGCGGGACGCACAGATACGCAGTATTTT	CASSLLAGRTDTQYF
.	.	14	TRBV10-2	TRBJ1-2	TGCGCCAGCAGTGAGTCAGGGGGTGACTATGGCTACACCTTC	CASSESGGDYGYTF
few	TRBD1	16	TRBV11-3	TRBJ1-4	TGTGCCAGCAGCTTAGCCCGGACAGGGGGGAATGAAAAACTGTTTTTT	CASSLARTGGNEKLFF
.	.	16	TRBV9	TRBJ2-2	TGTGCCAGCAGCGTAGGTACAGGAGCGAACACCGGGGAGCTGTTTTTT	CASSVGTGANTGELFF
large	.	13	TRBV4-1	TRBJ2-7	TGCGCCAGCAGCTCGGCGCAGGGGTACGAGCAGTACTTC	CASSSAQGYEQYF
.	.	12	TRBV29-1	TRBJ1-1	TGCACAATATCGCGGAGCTCCACTGAAGCTTTCTTT	CTISRSSTEAFF
.	TRBD2	17	TRBV9	TRBJ2-2	TGTGCCAGCAGCGTAGCGGGAGCGGGATGGGGTTCCGGGGAGCTGTTTTTT	CASSVAGAGWGSGELFF
.	TRBD2	13	TRBV5-4	TRBJ2-1	TGTGCCAGCAGCGGAATAGCGGGACAAAATGAGTTCTTC	CASSGIAGQNEFF
.	.	15	TRBV11-2	TRBJ2-3	TGTGCCAGCAGCTTCGGCGGGGCTGTGACAGATACGCAGTATTTT	CASSFGGAVTDTQYF
.	.	15	TRBV15	TRBJ2-1	TGTGCCACCAGCAGAGATACGGGAGTAGGTAATGAGCAGTTCTTC	CATSRDTGVGNEQFF
.	.	15	TRBV6-1	TRBJ1-2	TGTGCCAGCAGACTCCGCGGGGGTGATAACTATGGCTACACCTTC	CASRLRGGDNYGYTF
.	.	15	TRBV9	TRBJ2-1	TGTGCCAGCAGCGTAGGGACAACTGTGCTAGATGAGCAGTTCTTC	CASSVGTTVLDEQFF
.	TRBD2	17	TRBV9	TRBJ2-5	TGTGCCAGCAGCGCCCCTCCCGGGACTAAAAAAATAGAGACCCAGTACTTC	CASSAPPGTKKIETQYF
.	.	14	TRBV7-9	TRBJ1-4	TGTGCCAGCAGCTTACGCGGGTTTAATGAAAAACTGTTTTTT	CASSLRGFNEKLFF
few	TRBD1	15	TRBV5-1	TRBJ2-7	TGCGCCAGCAGCTTGGCCGGGACAGGGGTAAACGAGCAGTACTTC	CASSLAGTGVNEQYF
.	TRBD1	16	TRBV7-3	TRBJ1-1	TGTGCCAGCAGCTTAACGGGGGGGACAGGGGGCTCTGAAGCTTTCTTT	CASSLTGGTGGSEAFF
.	TRBD1	12	TRBV5-1	TRBJ2-1	TGCGCCAGCCAAGACAGGGCTAGGGAGCAGTTCTTC	CASQDRAREQFF